These 5 T cell receptor beta chains were all obtained from the same sample, sequenced in a study of blood T cell repertoires in COVID-19. Generated by immunoSEQ multiplex PCR, the TCRdb table keeps only in-frame clones and is missing some. The data show roughly 42,000 clones, with 70% to 90% seen just once and about 6.1% held by the top ten. The sequencing input was peripheral blood. These receptors were taken from a human donor in a cohort sampled during active COVID-19.

The chain couples TRBV11-2 to TRBJ2-7; D is perhaps TRBD2 (6 bases). Trimming pared 5 bases from V and 4 bases from J, leaving 15 bases between. Germline loops: CDR1 SGHAT, CDR2 FQNNGV. The CDR3 has 14 residues. In nucleotides, the CDR3 is TGTGCCAGCAGCGCGGGACCTCTACCGTACGAGCAGTACTTC. Protein: CASSAGPLPYEQYF.

The chain employs TRBV30 and TRBJ1-3, with D possibly TRBD1 on 5 matching bases. Trimming shortened V by 3 bases and J by 0 bases, and 12 bases separated the two germline ends. In germline, CDR1 is GTSNPN, CDR2 SVGIG (reference sequence). This CDR3 region has 15 residues. CDR3 nucleotide sequence: TGTGCCTGGAGCGAGCAGGGCAACTCTGGAAACACCATATATTTT. This translates into CAWSEQGNSGNTIYF.

This clone was seen only once. The V and J genes are TRBV11-2 and TRBJ2-1; 11 bases map to TRBD2. The CDR3 sequence is 17 residues long. In germline, CDR1 is SGHAT, CDR2 FQNNGV. After removal of 2 bases from V and 7 bases from J, the junction contained 10 bases not matched to a gene. This CDR3 is CASSLWAWTSGQNEQFF. CDR3 DNA sequence: TGTGCCAGCAGCTTATGGGCATGGACTAGCGGGCAAAATGAGCAGTTCTTC.

The gene calls are TRBV6-5 and TRBJ2-2; D is unresolved. The CDR3 has 15 residues. Trimming shortened V by 0 bases and J by 1 base, and 6 bases separated the two germline ends. CDR1 and CDR2 (germline): MNHEY, SVGAGI. The CDR3 region is CASSYSAQNTGELFF. CDR3 nucleotides: TGTGCCAGCAGTTACTCGGCACAGAACACCGGGGAGCTGTTTTTT.

This clone was picked up one time. V is TRBV7-9 and J is TRBJ1-1; weak D call: TRBD1 (6 bases). V was clipped by 5 bases and J by 1 base, with 14 bases between them. The CDR3 consists of 15 residues. Germline V gives CDR1 SEHNR, CDR2 FQNEAQ (reference sequence). The CDR3 region is CASSALRDKNTEAFF. CDR3 nucleotide sequence: TGTGCCAGCAGCGCGCTCCGGGACAAGAACACTGAAGCTTTCTTT.